This is a list of T cell receptor beta chains from one sample in a study of T cell repertoires in cytomegalovirus infection. TCRdb re-called the reads through MiXCR, storing one row per CDR3 protein. The sample contains more than 250,000 distinct CDR3 sequences, more than 20% of which appear only once. These receptors are not linked to any known antigen. The material sequenced was cultured PBMCs, taken from culture after CMV antigen stimulation. The receptor set was obtained from a human donor in good health (CMV status not recorded). Some clones in this sample may be carry-over from other donors' samples. Both conserved end residues are part of each CDR3. D genes are given only for firm matches. Rows give clone size only sometimes, using once, few, many, or a class for an expanded clone.

CDR3 DNA | CDR3 protein | D gene | J gene | clone size | V gene
TGCGCCAGCAGCCAAGATTACAGGTCGGCGGGTAGCTCCTACAATGAGCAGTTCTTC | CASSQDYRSAGSSYNEQFF | . | TRBJ2-1 | . | TRBV4-1
TGTGCCACCGGGACTAGCGGGAGTCCGACAGATACGCAGTATTTT | CATGTSGSPTDTQYF | TRBD2 | TRBJ2-3 | . | TRBV10-3
TGTGCCAGCAGCTTTACGGGAGACCGAACAGATACGCAGTATTTT | CASSFTGDRTDTQYF | . | TRBJ2-3 | many | TRBV7-2
TGTGCCAGCAGCTTAGCTATTTTCCAAGAGACCCAGTACTTC | CASSLAIFQETQYF | . | TRBJ2-5 | few | TRBV7-2
TGTGCCAGCAGCTTAGCAGGGCAGATGAGGGGCTACACCTTC | CASSLAGQMRGYTF | . | TRBJ1-2 | many | TRBV7-9
TGTGCCAGCAGCCAAGCCCAGCGGGAGGTGGTGAGAGATACGCAGTATTTT | CASSQAQREVVRDTQYF | TRBD2 | TRBJ2-3 | . | TRBV3-1
TGTGCCTCCAACCGCCCTAACTCTGGAAACACCATATATTTT | CASNRPNSGNTIYF | . | TRBJ1-3 | many | TRBV7-2
TGTGCCAGCAGTTACGACAACAGGGTGAACACTGAAGCTTTCTTT | CASSYDNRVNTEAFF | . | TRBJ1-1 | . | TRBV6-2/TRBV6-3
TGTGCCAGCAGCCAGATGACAGGGTTCGGTCAGCCCCAGCATTTT | CASSQMTGFGQPQHF | TRBD1 | TRBJ1-5 | . | TRBV4-1
TGCAGTGCTAGAGTAGAAGGCGATTCGCCCCAGCATTTT | CSARVEGDSPQHF | . | TRBJ1-5 | . | TRBV20-1
TGTGCCAGCAGCTTTACCGGGACTGCGACAGATACGCAGTATTTT | CASSFTGTATDTQYF | . | TRBJ2-3 | . | TRBV5-6
TGCGCCAGCAGCCAAGACTCTTCACTCCGCACCGGGGAGCTGTTTTTT | CASSQDSSLRTGELFF | . | TRBJ2-2 | few | TRBV4-3
TGTGCCAGCAGCTTAGCTGGGGCGACCACAGATACGCAGTATTTT | CASSLAGATTDTQYF | . | TRBJ2-3 | . | TRBV5-4
TGTGCCGGCAGCTCCGACTTTACCTACGAGCAGTACTTC | CAGSSDFTYEQYF | . | TRBJ2-7 | . | TRBV7-8
TGTGCCAGCGAGGCGGCAACAGGGGAGGGAGACGAGACCCAGTACTTC | CASEAATGEGDETQYF | . | TRBJ2-5 | . | TRBV3-1
TGTGCCAGCAGCCGAGGAGCGGCTTACGAGCAGTACTTC | CASSRGAAYEQYF | . | TRBJ2-7 | . | TRBV9
TGTGCCAGCAGCTCCTCTAGCGGGAGTTCTGATACGCAGTATTTT | CASSSSSGSSDTQYF | TRBD2 | TRBJ2-3 | many | TRBV7-3
TGCGCCAGCAGCCAGGATCGAGTCCTCCATGAACAGTTCTTC | CASSQDRVLHEQFF | . | TRBJ2-1 | . | TRBV4-1
TGTGCCAGCAGCCCGACGACAGGGATGAACACTGAAGCTTTCTTT | CASSPTTGMNTEAFF | TRBD1 | TRBJ1-1 | many | TRBV7-2
TGCGCCAGCAGCTTGGATTATCTTTTTGGCTACACCTTC | CASSLDYLFGYTF | . | TRBJ1-2 | many | TRBV5-1
TGTGCCAGCAGCTTTGGGACTAGCGGGAGAGTGGCAGATACGCAGTATTTT | CASSFGTSGRVADTQYF | TRBD2 | TRBJ2-3 | few | TRBV5-8
TGTGCCAGCAGCTTGGGGCGGACGACCTCTGGAAACACCATATATTTT | CASSLGRTTSGNTIYF | . | TRBJ1-3 | many | TRBV7-2
TGCAGTGCTAGAGATGAGAGACTCCATAGCAATCAGCCCCAGCATTTT | CSARDERLHSNQPQHF | . | TRBJ1-5 | . | TRBV20-1
TGCGCCAGCAGCCCCGGCGGGATGAACACTGAAGCTTTCTTT | CASSPGGMNTEAFF | . | TRBJ1-1 | . | TRBV5-1
TGTGCCGCCCGAGGGACAGGGAGCCCGTCTTCTTTCTATGGCTACACCTTC | CAARGTGSPSSFYGYTF | TRBD1 | TRBJ1-2 | many | TRBV19
TGTGCCAGCTCACCAAGATCGACTAGCGGTTGGGGCACAGATACGCAGTATTTT | CASSPRSTSGWGTDTQYF | TRBD2 | TRBJ2-3 | few | TRBV18
TGTGCCAGCTCTGACGAGAGGGGTTGGAGCTATGCCTACACCTTC | CASSDERGWSYAYTF | . | TRBJ1-2 | many | TRBV19
TGTGCCAGCAGCTTATCAACAGGGGATACGCAGTATTTT | CASSLSTGDTQYF | . | TRBJ2-3 | many | TRBV11-2
TGTGCCAGCAGCCCTGCAGGGGGTTTTAGCGGGAGTTACAATGAGCAGTTCTTC | CASSPAGGFSGSYNEQFF | TRBD2 | TRBJ2-1 | medium-sized | TRBV7-9
TGTGCCAGCAGCTTATCGGGACAGGGTGCGAATGAGCAGTTCTTC | CASSLSGQGANEQFF | TRBD1 | TRBJ2-1 | many | TRBV7-2
TGTGCCAGCAGTGAAGCCCACGGGACAGTGCTAGATACGCAGTATTTT | CASSEAHGTVLDTQYF | TRBD1 | TRBJ2-3 | few | TRBV6-1
TGTGCCAGCAGTTCAGGCGGGACAGCTGGGGCCAACGTCCTGACTTTC | CASSSGGTAGANVLTF | . | TRBJ2-6 | . | TRBV28
TGTGCCAGTAGAGAGGTAGCGGGAGGGCCGTCTGGGGAGCTGTTTTTT | CASREVAGGPSGELFF | TRBD2 | TRBJ2-2 | . | TRBV19